This TCR beta chain was profiled in a study of shared clonotypes between healthy human individuals. Assay: immunoSEQ multiplex PCR; the TCRdb copy retains only in-frame clones and omits some. The repertoire holds some 1 million clones, 75% seen once, with approximately 1.5% in the top ten. Germline CDR1 and CDR2: KGHSH and LQKENI. Trimming pared 4 bases from V and 3 bases from J, leaving 12 bases between. This CDR3 is built from 14 residues. Material: memory CD4+ T cells sorted from blood. Subset meaning: CD45RA-negative fraction. This clonotype was obtained from a man aged 18 to 30 in good health. The rearrangement links TRBV18 to TRBJ1-2, with a weak D call TRBD1 (6 bases). CDR3 protein: CASSLDSPYYGYTF. In nucleotides, the CDR3 is TGTGCCAGCTCACTGGACAGTCCCTACTATGGCTACACCTTC. The complete variable domain, with remaining parts taken from reference TRBV18 and TRBJ1-2, reads NAGVMQNPRHLVRRRGQEARLRCSPMKGHSHVYWYRQLPEEGLKFMVYLQKENIIDESGMPKERFSAEFPKEGPSILRIQQVVRGDSAAYFCASSLDSPYYGYTFGSGTRLTVV.